Presented here are 26 T cell receptor beta chains from one specimen sequenced in a study of post-analysis software for immune sequencing data. Findings and limits, study-wide: Controls had lower frequencies than patients of about five TRBV segments, which included TRBV5-6, TRBV5-1 and TRBV20-1.

Every TCR beta cDNA library bore unique molecular identifiers. One entry per CDR3 protein results from TCRdb running MiXCR on the PCR reads. The sample carries around 710,000 distinct CDR3 sequences, about 43% recorded once. Their recognized antigens are unknown. Sequenced material: blood. These receptors originate from a girl aged 10 to 17 with multiple sclerosis.

The rearrangement uses TRBV7-2 and TRBJ1-1; weak D call: TRBD1 (6 bases). The germline V and J ends were trimmed by 3 bases and 7 bases, with 12 bases remaining between them. The CDR3 runs 13 residues. Germline CDR1 SGHTA, CDR2 FQGNSA. As DNA, the CDR3 is TGTGCCAGCAGCTTCGACAGGCTACTTGAAGCTTTCTTT. Protein sequence: CASSFDRLLEAFF. Combining the CDR3 with reference TRBV7-2 and TRBJ1-1 gives the whole variable domain GAGVSQSPSNKVTEKGKDVELRCDPISGHTALYWYRQSLGQGLEFLIYFQGNSAPDKSGLPSDRFSAERTGGSVSTLTIQRTQQEDSAVYLCASSFDRLLEAFFGQGTRLTVV.

This clonotype showed up just a few times. The chain uses TRBV4-3 and TRBJ2-7, with D maybe TRBD2 (6 bases). Germline V gives CDR1 LGHNA, CDR2 YSLEER. The V end was cut by 1 base, the J end by 0 bases, with 10 bases between. This CDR3 is 15 amino acids long. The CDR3 loop reads CASSQGRGASYEQYF. DNA for the CDR3: TGCGCCAGCAGCCAAGGGAGGGGAGCCTCCTACGAGCAGTACTTC.

The chain uses TRBV20-1 and TRBJ2-5; no clear D gene. V lost 6 bases to trimming and J lost 1 base, with 12 bases between them. This CDR3 contains 13 residues. Germline V gives CDR1 DFQATT, CDR2 SNEGSKA (reference sequence). The CDR3 nucleotides are TGCAGTGCAGGCCCCGGTGCCCAAGAGACCCAGTACTTC. Translated: CSAGPGAQETQYF.

This chain connects TRBV15 to TRBJ1-2; D may be TRBD1 (6 bases). The CDR3 is made up of 13 amino acids. The germline gives CDR1 LNHNV, CDR2 YYDKDF (reference sequence). The V gene lost 0 bases and the J gene lost 8 bases, with 10 bases spanning the gap. In nucleotides, the CDR3 is TGTGCCACCAGCAGAGACCCAGGGGACGGCTACACCTTC. It codes for CATSRDPGDGYTF.

This clonotype was detected only a few times. V gene TRBV10-3 combines with J gene TRBJ2-5; 9 nucleotides agree with TRBD2. The germline V gene has CDR1 ENHRY and CDR2 SYGVKD. The CDR3 is 14 residues long. J gave up 5 bases and V 2 bases, and 3 bases lay outside the gene matches. Here the CDR3 reads CAISEGLAQETQYF. In DNA, the CDR3 is TGTGCCATCAGTGAGGGACTAGCGCAGGAGACCCAGTACTTC.

V and J are TRBV29-1 and TRBJ2-1; D could derive from TRBD1 or TRBD2 (5 bases each). This CDR3 region has 12 residues. The ends were cut back, 7 bases at V and 8 bases at J, with 15 bases in the middle. The germline gives CDR1 SQVTM, CDR2 ANQGSEA. CDR3 nucleotide sequence: TGCAGCGAAACCGGGGCCGGCGATGAGCAGTTCTTC. This translates into CSETGAGDEQFF.

V and J are TRBV10-3 and TRBJ2-5, with 7 bases lining up with TRBD1. The CDR3 loop spans 15 amino acids. CDR1 is ENHRY and CDR2 is SYGVKD in the germline V gene. The V segment lost 3 bases and the J segment 5 bases; nucleotides outside the gene matches: 9. The CDR3 nucleotides are TGTGCCATCAGTGATCCCGACAGGGCGTGGGAGACCCAGTACTTC. This gives the protein CAISDPDRAWETQYF.

The chain has TRBV28 and TRBJ1-2, with D maybe TRBD1 (5 bases). Deletions cut 4 bases from V and 3 bases from J, with 15 bases between. Germline V gene sequence: CDR1 MDHEN, CDR2 SYDVKM. The CDR3 loop spans 15 amino acids. The chain's CDR3 is CASSSFFAGYYGYTF. CDR3 nucleotide sequence: TGTGCCAGCAGTTCGTTCTTCGCAGGGTACTATGGCTACACCTTC.

This clonotype was picked up a small number of times. The rearrangement links TRBV7-9 to TRBJ1-2; D unresolved. The V end lost 3 bases, the J end lost 0 bases, and 11 bases lay between the germline ends. Per the germline V gene, CDR1 is SEHNR and CDR2 is FQNEAQ (reference sequence). The CDR3 is 15 amino acids. The CDR3 DNA reads TGTGCCAGCAGCTTTACAGCCCTTACTAACTATGGCTACACCTTC. It translates to CASSFTALTNYGYTF.

In this sample, this clonotype turned up a few times. The rearrangement uses TRBV19 and TRBJ1-2; D not resolved. This CDR3 comprises 14 residues. Per the germline V gene, CDR1 is LNHDA and CDR2 is SQIVND (reference sequence). V was pared by 4 bases and J by 2 bases, with 11 bases between. The CDR3 DNA sequence: TGTGCCAGTAGTAACCAGTTGGAGAACTATGGCTACACCTTC. As protein: CASSNQLENYGYTF.

The V gene is TRBV20-1, the J gene TRBJ1-2; 9 bases are shared with TRBD1. Unmatched junction bases numbered 9, after V lost 6 bases and J lost 1 base. The CDR3 runs 15 residues. Germline V lookup: CDR1 DFQATT, CDR2 SNEGSKA (reference sequence). The DNA of the CDR3 is TGCAGTGCCCCCGGGACAGGGCAACTTAACTATGGCTACACCTTC. It is translated as CSAPGTGQLNYGYTF.

This chain joins TRBV6-1 and TRBJ2-6, with unresolved D. The V and J ends lost 10 bases and 0 bases respectively, with 10 bases between them. The CDR3 is 14 amino acids. Germline V gives CDR1 MNHNS, CDR2 SASEGT. CDR3: CAIPGYSGANVLTF. The CDR3 DNA sequence: TGTGCCATCCCAGGTTACTCTGGGGCCAACGTCCTGACTTTC.

This clonotype has a handful of counts. This chain uses TRBV5-1 with TRBJ2-7; D is perhaps TRBD1 or TRBD2 (5 bases each). The CDR3 runs 16 residues. The germline V gene encodes CDR1 SGHRS and CDR2 YFSETQ. V was cut by 4 bases and J by 1 base, with 18 bases left in between. The CDR3 nucleotides are TGCGCCAGCAGCGTATCCCCCGGGACGGGATCCTACGAGCAGTACTTC. Its protein is CASSVSPGTGSYEQYF. Variable domain in full (rest from reference TRBV5-1 and TRBJ2-7): KAGVTQTPRYLIKTRGQQVTLSCSPISGHRSVSWYQQTPGQGLQFLFEYFSETQRNKGNFPGRFSGRQFSNSRSEMNVSTLELGDSALYLCASSVSPGTGSYEQYFGPGTRLTVT.

CDR3 nucleotides: TGTGCCAGCAGCTCCGGCCGAGTTACCCAGTACTTC. Translating gives CASSSGRVTQYF. The chain combines TRBV7-2 with TRBJ2-5; D is unresolved. V gave up 4 bases and J gave up 8 bases, with 11 bases separating them. There are 12 residues in the CDR3. Germline values: CDR1 SGHTA, CDR2 FQGNSA.

Here the CDR3 DNA reads TGTGCCACCAGCAGAGACCACGGCAATGAGCAGTTCTTC. Translation: CATSRDHGNEQFF. The V and J genes are TRBV15 and TRBJ2-1; no definite D call. V was cut by 0 bases and J by 6 bases, with 6 bases left in between. Per the germline V gene, CDR1 is LNHNV and CDR2 is YYDKDF (reference sequence). CDR3 length: 13 residues.

This clonotype has only a few counts. The chain uses TRBV12-3 or TRBV12-4 and TRBJ2-1; the D is unclear. The CDR3 is 13 amino acids. V dropped 4 bases and J dropped 3 bases, with 7 bases sitting between them. CDR3 loop: CASSWDLYNEQFF. In nucleotides, the CDR3 is TGTGCCAGCAGTTGGGATCTCTACAATGAGCAGTTCTTC.

This clonotype has just a few counts. V is TRBV4-2 and J is TRBJ1-2, with 8 nucleotides matching TRBD1. In germline, CDR1 is LGHNA, CDR2 YNFKEQ. After removal of 5 bases from V and 3 bases from J, the junction contained 5 bases not matched to a gene. The length of the CDR3 is 14 residues. The DNA for the CDR3 is TGTGCCAGCAGCGCAGGGGGCATGGACTATGGCTACACCTTC. Residues: CASSAGGMDYGYTF.

This clonotype turned up a few times. The chain employs TRBV4-2 and TRBJ2-3; no clear D gene. Germline V gene lookup returns CDR1 LGHNA and CDR2 YNFKEQ. Trimming took off 2 bases at V and 6 bases at J, with 6 bases between the two ends. CDR3 length: 12 residues. DNA of the CDR3: TGTGCCAGCAGCCAACAGGCGGATACGCAGTATTTT. Amino acids: CASSQQADTQYF.

The rearrangement links TRBV7-9 to TRBJ2-7; no clear D gene. This CDR3 region has 13 residues. Germline-derived CDR1 and CDR2 are SEHNR and FQNEAQ (reference sequence). Trimming removed 8 bases from V and 0 bases from J, with 11 bases in between. In DNA form, the CDR3 reads TGTGCCAGCGGTTTCTGGAGCTCCTACGAGCAGTACTTC. Translating gives CASGFWSSYEQYF.

The V and J genes are TRBV12-3 or TRBV12-4 and TRBJ2-1; TRBD1 is a possible D gene (5 bases). The CDR3 is 15 amino acids. V lost 2 bases to trimming and J lost 9 bases, with 17 bases between them. CDR3 nucleotide sequence: TGTGCCAGCAGTTTACCAAGGGGTAAGGATAGTGAGCAGTTCTTC. Translating it yields CASSLPRGKDSEQFF.

V is TRBV7-2 and J is TRBJ1-1; the D is unclear. From germline, CDR1 is SGHTA and CDR2 FQGNSA. Trimming shortened V by 5 bases and J by 2 bases, and 12 bases separated the two germline ends. CDR3 size: 14 residues. The CDR3: CASSLVVANTEAFF. CDR3 bases: TGTGCCAGCAGCCTGGTTGTCGCTAACACTGAAGCTTTCTTT.

This clonotype was detected only a few times. The rearrangement links TRBV20-1 to TRBJ2-7; 9 bases align to TRBD1. The DNA end lines up better with TRBJ2-5; the J call may be wrong. Germline values: CDR1 DFQATT, CDR2 SNEGSKA (reference sequence). This CDR3 has 13 amino acids. This CDR3 reads CSAKGQGTETQYF. The CDR3 DNA follows: TGCAGTGCTAAGGGACAGGGAACAGAGACCCAGTACTTC.

The chain employs TRBV5-1 and TRBJ2-4; 9 nucleotides match TRBD1. With 0 bases clipped from V and 15 bases from J, the junction kept 7 bases outside the gene matches. This CDR3 spans 13 amino acids. Per germline, CDR1 SGHRS and CDR2 YFSETQ. The DNA for the CDR3 is TGCGCCAGCAGCTTGGCCGGACAGGGGAGGGGGTACTTC. This gives the protein CASSLAGQGRGYF.

The chain combines TRBV10-3 with TRBJ2-7; 11 bases align to TRBD2. J gave up 3 bases and V 10 bases, and 8 bases lay outside the gene matches. Germline CDR1 reads ENHRY; CDR2 reads SYGVKD. The CDR3 spans 14 residues. CDR3 protein: CATRWGTSGYEQYF. Written as DNA, the CDR3 is TGTGCCACCCGATGGGGGACTAGCGGCTACGAGCAGTACTTC.

This clonotype has only a few counts. CDR3 sequence reads: CATSDRRGDSNQPQHF. The CDR3 DNA reads as TGTGCCACCAGTGATAGACGAGGTGATAGCAATCAGCCCCAGCATTTT. The chain is built from TRBV24-1 and TRBJ1-5; D is undetermined. Trimming left V 3 bases short and J 0 bases short, with 11 bases between. The CDR3 contains 16 residues. Germline CDR1 and CDR2: KGHDR and SFDVKD.

V is TRBV5-1 and J is TRBJ1-4; no clear D. CDR3 length equals 13 residues. CDR1 and CDR2 from the germline V gene are SGHRS and YFSETQ. V was pared by 2 bases and J by 6 bases, with 8 bases between. The CDR3 DNA reads TGCGCCAGCAGCTTACCCGGGTATGAAAAACTGTTTTTT. It specifies CASSLPGYEKLFF.